This entry lists 12 T cell receptor beta chains sequenced from one sample in a study of T cell responses to AZD1222 COVID-19 vaccine. Profiled with immunoSEQ multiplex PCR; TCRdb holds only in-frame clones, not every one. The sample contains 80,000 or so clones, around 80% of which appear only once. Sequences were derived from peripheral blood, sampled 28 days after the second dose of the MenACWY control vaccine. These receptors were taken from an adult who received the MenACWY meningococcal vaccine as a control.

J is TRBJ2-6 and V is TRBV12-5; either TRBD1 or TRBD2 may fit D (6 bases each). CDR3 length equals 17 residues. V lost 11 bases to trimming and J lost 0 bases, with 20 bases between them. CDR1 is LGHNT and CDR2 is FRNRAP in the germline V gene. This CDR3 reads CAGQLRGDYSGANVLTF. The CDR3 nucleotides read TGTGCTGGTCAGCTGAGGGGGGATTACTCTGGGGCCAACGTCCTGACTTTC.

The V gene is TRBV29-1, the J gene TRBJ2-4; TRBD2 is a possible D gene (5 bases). Germline V gene sequence: CDR1 SQVTM, CDR2 ANQGSEA. This CDR3 is 11 amino acids long. V was clipped by 4 bases and J by 6 bases, with 7 bases between them. The CDR3 nucleotides are TGCAGCGTTGGGGAGTTAAACATTCAGTACTTC. Its translation is CSVGELNIQYF.

The genes are TRBV25-1 and TRBJ1-5; no reliable D call. Germline CDR1 and CDR2: MGHDK and SYGVNS. The ends were cut back, 3 bases at V and 2 bases at J, with 5 bases in the middle. This CDR3 has 13 amino acids. The CDR3 DNA is TGTGCCAGCAGTGAGTTTGGCAATCAGCCCCAGCATTTT. Amino acids: CASSEFGNQPQHF.

The chain combines TRBV5-5 with TRBJ1-1, with unresolved D. V dropped 1 base and J dropped 2 bases, with 3 bases sitting between them. The CDR3 contains 12 residues. The germline V gene has CDR1 SGHKS and CDR2 YYEKEE (reference sequence). The CDR3, as DNA: TGTGCCAGCAGCTTGACAAACACTGAAGCTTTCTTT. This encodes CASSLTNTEAFF.

The V gene is TRBV7-9, the J gene TRBJ1-2; 7 bases agree with TRBD1. CDR3 length: 14 amino acids. J lost 3 bases, V lost 5 bases, and 6 bases had no gene match. Per germline, CDR1 SEHNR and CDR2 FQNEAQ (reference sequence). The CDR3 nucleotides read TGTGCCAGCAGCCCGGGACAGAATTACTATGGCTACACCTTC. Translation gives CASSPGQNYYGYTF.

The chain carries TRBV19 and TRBJ1-1; D gene ambiguous. The V and J ends lost 6 bases and 4 bases respectively, with 15 bases between them. This CDR3 contains 14 residues. Germline V lookup: CDR1 LNHDA, CDR2 SQIVND (reference sequence). Here the CDR3 DNA reads TGTGCCAGTAGGGATGCGGGGTACGCCACTGAAGCTTTCTTT. Its protein product is CASRDAGYATEAFF.

The V and J genes are TRBV5-5 and TRBJ1-2; 8 nucleotides align to TRBD1. Per the germline V gene, CDR1 is SGHKS and CDR2 is YYEKEE (reference sequence). Trimming cost V 4 bases and J 5 bases; bases outside gene matches: 10. The CDR3 length is 15 residues. The CDR3 sequence: CASSQPGQEIYGYTF. Written as DNA, the CDR3 is TGTGCCAGCAGCCAACCGGGACAGGAGATATATGGCTACACCTTC.

The chain carries TRBV5-1 and TRBJ2-1; 10 nucleotides agree with TRBD2. V shed 2 bases, J shed 9 bases, and the junction held 5 bases outside the gene matches. The CDR3 contains 14 residues. CDR1 is SGHRS, CDR2 YFSETQ, per germline. This CDR3 is CASSLAGGPGEQFF. Written as DNA, the CDR3 is TGCGCCAGCAGCTTAGCGGGAGGGCCGGGTGAGCAGTTCTTC.

This chain connects TRBV2 to TRBJ2-1; TRBD1 agrees at 7 bases. The germline gives CDR1 SNHLY, CDR2 FYNNEI. The CDR3 spans 13 residues. The J segment lost 5 bases and the V segment lost 9 bases, leaving 7 bases of the junction unmatched. CDR3 in amino acids: CASTRDRDNEQFF. For the CDR3, the DNA is TGTGCCAGTACCCGGGACAGAGACAATGAGCAGTTCTTC. The variable domain in full, with the rest retrieved from reference TRBV2 and TRBJ2-1, is EPEVTQTPSHQVTQMGQEVILRCVPISNHLYFYWYRQILGQKVEFLVSFYNNEISEKSEIFDDQFSVERPDGSNFTLKIRSTKLEDSAMYFCASTRDRDNEQFFGPGTRLTVL.

The DNA of the CDR3 is TGTGCCAGTAAGGGGAGGGGAACCTACGAGCAGTACTTC. It translates to CASKGRGTYEQYF. The genes are TRBV19 and TRBJ2-7, with 7 bases identical to TRBD2. V was clipped by 7 bases and J by 2 bases; unmatched bases: 5. This CDR3 spans 13 amino acids. The V gene's germline CDR1 is LNHDA and CDR2 SQIVND (reference sequence).

This chain connects TRBV7-9 to TRBJ2-5, with D perhaps matching TRBD2 (7 bases). Germline V lookup: CDR1 SEHNR, CDR2 FQNEAQ (reference sequence). The V end lost 4 bases, the J end lost 5 bases, and 17 bases lay between the germline ends. The CDR3 consists of 15 residues. The CDR3 is CASSYVGGRGETQYF. The CDR3 coding sequence is TGTGCCAGCAGCTACGTCGGGGGGCGAGGGGAGACCCAGTACTTC.

This clone has just a few counts. The chain joins TRBV11-2 to TRBJ1-4, with 7 bases fitting TRBD1. V dropped 5 bases and J dropped 4; count of bases not matched to a gene: 7. The CDR3 is made up of 15 amino acids. Germline V CDR1 and CDR2: SGHAT, FQNNGV. The chain's CDR3 is CASSIRQGSNEKLFF. CDR3 in DNA: TGTGCCAGCAGCATTAGACAGGGCAGTAATGAAAAACTGTTTTTT.